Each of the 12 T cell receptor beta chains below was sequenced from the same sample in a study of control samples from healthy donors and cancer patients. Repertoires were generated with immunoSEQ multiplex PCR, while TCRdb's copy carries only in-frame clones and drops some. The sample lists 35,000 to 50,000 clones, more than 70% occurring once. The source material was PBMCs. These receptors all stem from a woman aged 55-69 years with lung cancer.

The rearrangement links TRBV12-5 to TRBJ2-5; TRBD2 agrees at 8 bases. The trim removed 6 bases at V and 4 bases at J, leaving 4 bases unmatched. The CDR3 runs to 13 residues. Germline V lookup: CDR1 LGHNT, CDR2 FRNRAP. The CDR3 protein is CASGSSGRETQYF. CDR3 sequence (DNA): TGTGCTAGTGGCTCGAGCGGGAGAGAGACCCAGTACTTC.

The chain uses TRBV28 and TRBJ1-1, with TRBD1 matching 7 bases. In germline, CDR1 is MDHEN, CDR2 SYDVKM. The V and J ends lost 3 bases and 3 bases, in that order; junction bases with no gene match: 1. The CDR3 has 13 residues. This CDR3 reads CASSFRGYTEAFF. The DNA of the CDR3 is TGTGCCAGCAGTTTCAGGGGGTACACTGAAGCTTTCTTT.

The CDR3 here is CASRVVAGGNEQFF. CDR3 in DNA: TGTGCCAGCCGAGTGGTAGCGGGAGGCAATGAGCAGTTCTTC. The chain combines TRBV7-2 with TRBJ2-1, with TRBD2 matching over 10 bases. The V gene's germline CDR1 is SGHTA and CDR2 FQGNSA. V lost 8 bases and J lost 6; bases outside the gene matches: 7. The CDR3 spans 14 residues.

The CDR3 DNA is TGTGCCAGCAGTGACGGAGGGAACTATGGCTACACCTTC. This translates into CASSDGGNYGYTF. The V gene is TRBV2, the J gene TRBJ1-2; D remains unclear. Germline values: CDR1 SNHLY, CDR2 FYNNEI. The CDR3 extends over 13 amino acids. V lost 3 bases, J lost 2 bases, and 7 bases lay in between.

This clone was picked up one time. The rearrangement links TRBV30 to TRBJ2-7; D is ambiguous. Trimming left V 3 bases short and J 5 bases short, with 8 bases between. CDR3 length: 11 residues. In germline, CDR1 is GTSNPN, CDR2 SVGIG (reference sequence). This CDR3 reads CAWRTLNEQYF. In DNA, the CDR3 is TGTGCCTGGAGAACCTTGAACGAGCAGTACTTC.

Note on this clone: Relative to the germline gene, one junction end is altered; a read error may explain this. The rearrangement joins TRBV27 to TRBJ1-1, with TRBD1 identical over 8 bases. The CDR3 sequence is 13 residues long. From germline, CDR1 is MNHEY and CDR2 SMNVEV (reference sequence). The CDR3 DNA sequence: TGTGCCGGCAGCTTACAGGGGGACAATGAAGCTTTCTTT. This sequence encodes CAGSLQGDNEAFF.

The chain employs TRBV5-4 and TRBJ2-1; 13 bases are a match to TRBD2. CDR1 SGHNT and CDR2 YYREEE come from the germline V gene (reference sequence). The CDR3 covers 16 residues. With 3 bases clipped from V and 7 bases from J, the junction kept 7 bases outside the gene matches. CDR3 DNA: TGTGCCAGCAGCTCCGGAGGGACTAGCGGGATTAATGAGCAGTTCTTC. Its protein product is CASSSGGTSGINEQFF.

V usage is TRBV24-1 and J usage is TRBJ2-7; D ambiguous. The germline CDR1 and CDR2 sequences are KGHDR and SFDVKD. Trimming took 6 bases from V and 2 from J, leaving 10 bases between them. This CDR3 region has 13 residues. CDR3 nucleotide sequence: TGTGCCACCAGTTCTGTGGATCCCTACGAGCAGTACTTC. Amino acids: CATSSVDPYEQYF.

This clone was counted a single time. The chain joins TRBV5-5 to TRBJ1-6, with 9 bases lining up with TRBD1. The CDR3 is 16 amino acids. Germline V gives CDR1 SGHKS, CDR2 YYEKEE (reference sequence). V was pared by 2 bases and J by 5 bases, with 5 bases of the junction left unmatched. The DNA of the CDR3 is TGTGCCAGCAGCTTAAAACAGGGGGCAGATAATTCACCCCTCCACTTT. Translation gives CASSLKQGADNSPLHF.

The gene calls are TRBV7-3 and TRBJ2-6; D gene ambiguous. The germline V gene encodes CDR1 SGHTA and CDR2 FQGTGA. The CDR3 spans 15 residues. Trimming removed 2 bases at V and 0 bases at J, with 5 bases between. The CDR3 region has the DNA TGTGCCAGCAGCTTAGGCACCTCTGGGGCCAACGTCCTGACTTTC. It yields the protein CASSLGTSGANVLTF.

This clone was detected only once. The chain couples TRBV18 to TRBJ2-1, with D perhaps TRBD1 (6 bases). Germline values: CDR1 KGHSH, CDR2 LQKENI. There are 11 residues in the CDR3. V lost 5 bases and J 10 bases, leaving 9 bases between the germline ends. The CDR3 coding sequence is TGTGCCAGCTCAATAGACAGGGAGCAGTTCTTC. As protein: CASSIDREQFF.

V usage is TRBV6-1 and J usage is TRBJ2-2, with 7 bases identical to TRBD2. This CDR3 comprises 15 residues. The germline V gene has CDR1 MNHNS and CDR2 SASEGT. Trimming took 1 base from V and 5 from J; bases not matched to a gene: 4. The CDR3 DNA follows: TGTGCCAGCAGTGAAGTTTTGGGGGGGACCGGGGAGCTGTTTTTT. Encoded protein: CASSEVLGGTGELFF.